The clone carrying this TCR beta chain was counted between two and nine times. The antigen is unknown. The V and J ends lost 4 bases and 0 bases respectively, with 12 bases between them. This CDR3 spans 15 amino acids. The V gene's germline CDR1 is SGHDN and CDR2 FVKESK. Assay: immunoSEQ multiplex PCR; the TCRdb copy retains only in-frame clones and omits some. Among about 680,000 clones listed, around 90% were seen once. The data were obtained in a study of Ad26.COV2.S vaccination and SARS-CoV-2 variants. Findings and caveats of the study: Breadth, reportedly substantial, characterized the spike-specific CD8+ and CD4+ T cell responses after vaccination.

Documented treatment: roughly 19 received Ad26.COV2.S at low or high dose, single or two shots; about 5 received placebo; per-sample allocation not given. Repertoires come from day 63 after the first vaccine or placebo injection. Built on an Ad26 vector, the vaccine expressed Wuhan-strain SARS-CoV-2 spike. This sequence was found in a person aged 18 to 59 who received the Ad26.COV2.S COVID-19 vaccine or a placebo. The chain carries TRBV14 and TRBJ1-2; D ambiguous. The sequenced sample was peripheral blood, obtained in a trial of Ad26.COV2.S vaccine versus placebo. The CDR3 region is CASSPLPTPNYGYTF. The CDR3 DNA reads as TGTGCCAGCAGCCCCCTCCCGACACCTAACTATGGCTACACCTTC.